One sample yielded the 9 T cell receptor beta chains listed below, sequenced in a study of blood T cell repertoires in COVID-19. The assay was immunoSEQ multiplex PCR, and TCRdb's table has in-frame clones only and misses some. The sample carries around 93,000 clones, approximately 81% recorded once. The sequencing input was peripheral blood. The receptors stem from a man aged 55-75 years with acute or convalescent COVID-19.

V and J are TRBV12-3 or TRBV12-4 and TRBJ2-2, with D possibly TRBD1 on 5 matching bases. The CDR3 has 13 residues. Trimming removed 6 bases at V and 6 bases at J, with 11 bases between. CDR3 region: CASSGSGPGELFF. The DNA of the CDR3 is TGTGCCAGCAGCGGGTCAGGGCCCGGGGAGCTGTTTTTT.

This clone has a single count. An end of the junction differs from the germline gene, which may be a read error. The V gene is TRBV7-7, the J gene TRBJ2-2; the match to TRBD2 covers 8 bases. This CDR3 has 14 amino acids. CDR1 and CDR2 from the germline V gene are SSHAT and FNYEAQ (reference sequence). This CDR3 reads CASSSGVETGELFF. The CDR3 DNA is TGTGCTAGCAGTAGCGGGGTAGAAACCGGGGAGCTGTTTTTT.

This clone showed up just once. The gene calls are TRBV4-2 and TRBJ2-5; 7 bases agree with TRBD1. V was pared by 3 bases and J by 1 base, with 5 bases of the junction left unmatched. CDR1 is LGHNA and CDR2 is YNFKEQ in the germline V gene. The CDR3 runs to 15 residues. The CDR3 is CASSQETGIQETQYF. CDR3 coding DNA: TGTGCCAGCAGCCAGGAGACAGGGATCCAAGAGACCCAGTACTTC.

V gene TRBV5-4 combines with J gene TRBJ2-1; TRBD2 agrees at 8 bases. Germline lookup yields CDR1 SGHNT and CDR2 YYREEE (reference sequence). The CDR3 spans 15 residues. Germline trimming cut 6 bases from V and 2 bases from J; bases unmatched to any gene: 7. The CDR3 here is CASTETSATYNEQFF. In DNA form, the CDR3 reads TGTGCCAGCACCGAGACTAGCGCGACCTACAATGAGCAGTTCTTC.

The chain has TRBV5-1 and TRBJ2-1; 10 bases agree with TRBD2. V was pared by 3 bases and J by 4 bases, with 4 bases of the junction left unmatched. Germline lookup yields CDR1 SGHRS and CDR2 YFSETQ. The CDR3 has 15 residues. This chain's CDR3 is CASSSGTSAYNEQFF. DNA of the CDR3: TGCGCCAGCAGCTCCGGGACTAGCGCTTACAATGAGCAGTTCTTC.

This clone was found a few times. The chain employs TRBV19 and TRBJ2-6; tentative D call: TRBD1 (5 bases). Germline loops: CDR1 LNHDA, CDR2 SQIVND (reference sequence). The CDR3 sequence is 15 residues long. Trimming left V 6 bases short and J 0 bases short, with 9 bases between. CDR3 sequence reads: CASRQDHSGANVLTF. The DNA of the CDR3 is TGTGCCAGTAGACAGGACCACTCTGGGGCCAACGTCCTGACTTTC.

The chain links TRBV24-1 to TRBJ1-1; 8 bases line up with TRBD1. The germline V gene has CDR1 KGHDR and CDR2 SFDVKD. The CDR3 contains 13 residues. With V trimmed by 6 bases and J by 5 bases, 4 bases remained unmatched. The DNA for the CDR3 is TGTGCCACCAGTCCAGGGGGCCGAACTGAAGCTTTCTTT. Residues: CATSPGGRTEAFF.

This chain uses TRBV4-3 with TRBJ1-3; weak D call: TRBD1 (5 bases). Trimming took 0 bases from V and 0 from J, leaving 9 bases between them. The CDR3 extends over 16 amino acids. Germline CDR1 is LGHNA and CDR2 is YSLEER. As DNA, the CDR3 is TGCGCCAGCAGCCAAGATAGGGGAAGCTCTGGAAACACCATATATTTT. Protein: CASSQDRGSSGNTIYF.

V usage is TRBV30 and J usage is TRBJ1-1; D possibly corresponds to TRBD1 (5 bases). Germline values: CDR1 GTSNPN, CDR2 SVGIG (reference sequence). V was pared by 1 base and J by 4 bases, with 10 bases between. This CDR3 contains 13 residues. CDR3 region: CAWSAGIGTEAFF. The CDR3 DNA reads TGTGCCTGGAGTGCAGGGATAGGCACTGAAGCTTTCTTT. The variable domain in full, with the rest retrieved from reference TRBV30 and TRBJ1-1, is SQTIHQWPATLVQPVGSPLSLECTVEGTSNPNLYWYRQAAGRGLQLLFYSVGIGQISSEVPQNLSASRPQDRQFILSSKKLLLSDSGFYLCAWSAGIGTEAFFGQGTRLTVV.